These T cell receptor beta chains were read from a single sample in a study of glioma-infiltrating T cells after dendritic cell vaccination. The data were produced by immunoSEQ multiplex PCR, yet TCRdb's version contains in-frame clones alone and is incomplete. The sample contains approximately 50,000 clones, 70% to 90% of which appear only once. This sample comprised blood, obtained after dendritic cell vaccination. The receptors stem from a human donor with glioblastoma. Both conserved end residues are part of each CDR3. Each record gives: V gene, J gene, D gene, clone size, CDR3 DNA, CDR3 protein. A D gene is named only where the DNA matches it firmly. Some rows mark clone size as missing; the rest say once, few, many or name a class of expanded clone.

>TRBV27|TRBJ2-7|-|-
TGTGCCAGCAGTATTAGCCGGGTTCAGGGGCAGTACTTC
CASSISRVQGQYF
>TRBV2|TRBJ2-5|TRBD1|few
TGTGCCAGCGGGGGACAGGACCAAGAGACCCAGTACTTC
CASGGQDQETQYF
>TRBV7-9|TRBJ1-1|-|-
TGTGCCAGCAGGGAGGGAGGGGACACTGAAGCTTTCTTT
CASREGGDTEAFF
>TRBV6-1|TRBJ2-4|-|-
TGTGCCACCGAGGGTCAGAGGAGAAACATTCAGTACTTC
CATEGQRRNIQYF
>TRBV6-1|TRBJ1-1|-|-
TGTGCCAGCAGTGTAAACAGGGTTCTTGCTTTCTTT
CASSVNRVLAFF
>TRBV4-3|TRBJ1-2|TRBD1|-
TGCGCCAGCAGCCAGCAAACAGGGGATGGCTACACCTTC
CASSQQTGDGYTF
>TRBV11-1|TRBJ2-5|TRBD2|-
TGTGCCAGCAGCCCCCCGGCGGGGCCTAGCGGGGGGGCCTTGGAGACCCAGTACTTC
CASSPPAGPSGGALETQYF
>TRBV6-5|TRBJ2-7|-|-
TGTGCCAGCAGTTACTCGAGTAAAGGGGATCCGTACGAGCAGTACTTC
CASSYSSKGDPYEQYF
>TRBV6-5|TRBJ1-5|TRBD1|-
TGTGCCAGCAGTAGAACAGGGGGCGCGGATCAGCCCCAGCATTTT
CASSRTGGADQPQHF
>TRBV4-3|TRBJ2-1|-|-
TGCGCCAGCAGCCAAGATGCCAGGTTTTACAATGAGCAGTTCTTC
CASSQDARFYNEQFF
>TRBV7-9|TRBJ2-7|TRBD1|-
TGTGCCAGCAGCGGGACAGTCCACCCCCTAAGCTCCTACGAGCAGTACTTC
CASSGTVHPLSSYEQYF
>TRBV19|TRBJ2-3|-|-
TGTGCCAGTAGTATTGAGCCACCGCCCGCCCTGGTCGAGACAGATACGCAGTATTTT
CASSIEPPPALVETDTQYF
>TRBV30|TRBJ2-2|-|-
TGTGCCTGGAGTCAGGAGGTGGGTACCGGGGAGCTGTTTTTT
CAWSQEVGTGELFF
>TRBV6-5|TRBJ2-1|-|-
TGTGCCAGCAGTTACTCCCGGGACAAATACAATGAGCAGTTCTTC
CASSYSRDKYNEQFF
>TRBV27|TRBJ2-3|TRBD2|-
TGTGCCAGCAGTTTAGGACTAGTGACCACAGATACGCAGTATTTT
CASSLGLVTTDTQYF
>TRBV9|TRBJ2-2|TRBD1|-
TGTGCCAGCAGCGTGAGGGACAGGTCTTACACCGGGGAGCTGTTTTTT
CASSVRDRSYTGELFF
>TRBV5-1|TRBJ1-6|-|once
TGCGCCAGCAGCTTGGGGCAGTATTCTTCACCCCTCCACTTT
CASSLGQYSSPLHF
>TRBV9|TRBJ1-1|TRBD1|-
TGTGCCAGCAGCGTAGTCGGACAGGGGAACACTGAAGCTTTCTTT
CASSVVGQGNTEAFF
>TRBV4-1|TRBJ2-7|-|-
TGCGCCAGCAGCCAAGTAGAAACCAGGTCCGAGCAGTACTTC
CASSQVETRSEQYF
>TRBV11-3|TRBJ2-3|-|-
TGTGCCAGCAGCTTAGGGGTAAGACAGGAGGTTATGGATACGCAGTATTTT
CASSLGVRQEVMDTQYF
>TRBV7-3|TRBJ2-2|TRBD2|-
TGTGCCAGCAGCCAAGCGGGGGCCCGGGCCACCGGGGAGCTGTTTTTT
CASSQAGARATGELFF
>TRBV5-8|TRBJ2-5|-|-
TGTGCCAGCAGCTTGGCCCCGGGAGTAGGGGAGACCCAGTACTTC
CASSLAPGVGETQYF
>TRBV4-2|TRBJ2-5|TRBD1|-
TGTGCCAGCAGCCAAGATATTTTAGGGACAGTAGACCAAGAGACCCAGTACTTC
CASSQDILGTVDQETQYF
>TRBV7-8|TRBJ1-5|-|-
TGTGCCAGCAGCCGAAACACAGGCACTCAGCCCCAGCATTTT
CASSRNTGTQPQHF
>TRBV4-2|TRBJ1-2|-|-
TGTGCCAGCAGCCTCCCGGACAGACCCTATGGCTACACCTTC
CASSLPDRPYGYTF
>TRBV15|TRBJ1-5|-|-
TGTGCCACCAGCAGAGTATCAGGGGCATATAGCAATCAGCCCCAGCATTTT
CATSRVSGAYSNQPQHF
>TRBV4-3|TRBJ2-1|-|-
TGCGCCAGCAGCCCGCAGAGGTCCTACAATGAGCAGTTCTTC
CASSPQRSYNEQFF
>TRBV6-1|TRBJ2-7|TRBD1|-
TGTGCCAGCAGCAGGACAGGAGCTACCTACGAGCAGTACTTC
CASSRTGATYEQYF
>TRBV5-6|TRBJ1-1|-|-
TGTGCCAGCAGCGTGGGTAGTACCCTGAACACTGAAGCTTTCTTT
CASSVGSTLNTEAFF